One sample yielded the 22 T cell receptor beta chains listed below, sequenced in a study of T cells in Graves' hyperthyroidism and ophthalmopathy. Amplified regions were TCR beta CDR3 sequences from RNA transcripts. The HTBI primer set served for first-round RT-PCR of the TCR CDR3. TCRdb analysed the multiplex PCR reads with MiXCR anew, one entry per CDR3 protein. The data show 700,000 to 850,000 distinct CDR3 sequences, approximately 40% seen once. Sequencing used blood. These TCRs come from a woman in her forties with Graves' hyperthyroidism.

The rearrangement joins TRBV5-1 to TRBJ1-6; 10 nucleotides match TRBD1. V lost 4 bases and J lost 10; bases outside the gene matches: 5. The CDR3 runs to 14 residues. Germline loops: CDR1 SGHRS, CDR2 YFSETQ. The CDR3 DNA reads TGCGCCAGCAGCATCGACAGGGGGCCATCACCCCTCCACTTT. Its translation: CASSIDRGPSPLHF.

The chain combines TRBV5-1 with TRBJ1-1; 9 bases agree with TRBD1. The CDR3 sequence is 16 residues long. J gave up 5 bases and V 0 bases, and 8 bases lay outside the gene matches. Germline CDR1 reads SGHRS; CDR2 reads YFSETQ. The CDR3 spells CASSLGYRGLGTEAFF. The CDR3 bases are TGCGCCAGCAGCTTGGGGTACAGGGGGCTGGGGACTGAAGCTTTCTTT.

This chain connects TRBV24-1 to TRBJ2-5; 10 bases match TRBD1. Looked up from germline, CDR1 is KGHDR and CDR2 is SFDVKD. The length of the CDR3 is 17 residues. With 4 bases clipped from V and 1 base from J, the junction kept 8 bases outside the gene matches. CDR3 in amino acids: CATSETTGTGVQETQYF. CDR3 nucleotide sequence: TGTGCCACCAGTGAAACCACCGGGACAGGGGTCCAAGAGACCCAGTACTTC.

This clonotype was found many times. The chain uses TRBV12-3 or TRBV12-4 and TRBJ1-5; unclear D gene. The CDR3 has 13 residues. The ends were cut back, 3 bases at V and 7 bases at J, with 10 bases in the middle. For the CDR3, the DNA is TGTGCCAGCAGTTTCCAAGAGGGCCAGCCCCAGCATTTT. Encoded protein: CASSFQEGQPQHF.

This clonotype has ten or more counts. The chain couples TRBV15 to TRBJ2-5; D perhaps matches TRBD2 (5 bases). This CDR3 region has 15 residues. V lost 0 bases, J lost 2 bases, and 10 bases lay in between. Germline values: CDR1 LNHNV, CDR2 YYDKDF (reference sequence). CDR3 nucleotides: TGTGCCACCAGCAGAGATCGGGGTAAACAAGAGACCCAGTACTTC. This encodes CATSRDRGKQETQYF.

Comments on this clonotype: The junction shows a germline mismatch at one end, possibly a read error. The rearrangement joins TRBV7-4 to TRBJ2-6; perhaps D is TRBD1 or TRBD2 (5 bases each). CDR3 length: 14 residues. Germline assignment: CDR1 SGHVT and CDR2 SQSDAQ. The CDR3 reads CASSGGLGANVLTF. CDR3 DNA: TGTGCCAGCAGCGGAGGACTCGGGGCAAACGTCCTGACTTTC.

In this sample, this clonotype turned up many times. This rearrangement joins TRBV19 to TRBJ1-5; D is unresolved. The V gene lost 7 bases and the J gene lost 3 bases, with 13 bases spanning the gap. CDR3 size: 14 residues. Germline V gene sequence: CDR1 LNHDA, CDR2 SQIVND (reference sequence). The DNA of the CDR3 is TGTGCCAGTACCGCCGGACGGATCAATCAGCCCCAGCATTTT. This translates into CASTAGRINQPQHF.

As to this clonotype: A much larger clone differs from this one at a single base, so this may be a read error. The chain has TRBV20-1 and TRBJ1-2, with D tentatively TRBD1 (5 bases). The CDR3 is 16 amino acids. Germline assignment: CDR1 DFQATT and CDR2 SNEGSKA (reference sequence). In nucleotides, the CDR3 is TGCAGTGCTAGTCCCGGCGGCGGGGGTACTAACCATGGCTACACCTTC. It is translated as CSASPGGGGTNHGYTF.

J is TRBJ1-1 and V is TRBV20-1; no firm D call. This CDR3 is 15 amino acids long. V lost 0 bases and J 3 bases, leaving 14 bases between the germline ends. The germline CDR1 and CDR2 sequences are DFQATT and SNEGSKA (reference sequence). CDR3 in amino acids: CSARDLSIEYTEAFF. CDR3 nucleotides: TGCAGTGCTAGAGACCTCTCTATCGAGTACACTGAAGCTTTCTTT.

This clonotype occurred a few times. The chain links TRBV3-1 to TRBJ1-2; D gene ambiguous. The CDR3 consists of 11 residues. CDR1 is LGHDT, CDR2 YNNKEL, per germline (reference sequence). Deletions cut 7 bases from V and 8 bases from J, with 11 bases between. CDR3 region: CASKRREGYTF. DNA for the CDR3: TGTGCCAGCAAGAGACGAGAGGGCTACACCTTC.

This clonotype has a count of ten or more. The V call is TRBV12-3 or TRBV12-4, the J call TRBJ1-2; D might be TRBD1 (5 bases). The CDR3 length is 13 residues. V was pared by 2 bases and J by 9 bases, with 13 bases between. CDR3 sequence (DNA): TGTGCCAGCAGTTTAATGGGGACGGACAGCTACACCTTC. Its translation: CASSLMGTDSYTF.

The genes are TRBV6-1 and TRBJ1-6; perhaps TRBD1 as D (5 bases). Per the germline V gene, CDR1 is MNHNS and CDR2 is SASEGT. The V end was cut by 6 bases, the J end by 9 bases, with 12 bases between. The CDR3 runs 13 residues. The CDR3 spells CASSEDNGSPLHF. In DNA form, the CDR3 reads TGTGCCAGCAGCGAGGACAATGGTTCACCCCTCCACTTT.

This clonotype occurred many times. This chain joins TRBV25-1 and TRBJ1-2; D not certain. CDR3 length: 15 amino acids. The V and J ends lost 1 base and 2 bases respectively, with 11 bases between them. CDR1 is MGHDK and CDR2 is SYGVNS in the germline V gene. The CDR3 region is CASSESVQVNYGYTF. CDR3 coding DNA: TGTGCCAGCAGTGAATCGGTCCAGGTCAACTATGGCTACACCTTC.

Written as DNA, the CDR3 is TGCAGCGTTGGGGGGGCTTCTAACTATGGCTACACCTTC. This translates into CSVGGASNYGYTF. The chain joins TRBV29-1 to TRBJ1-2, with D possibly matching TRBD1 (6 bases). This CDR3 spans 13 amino acids. Germline V lookup: CDR1 SQVTM, CDR2 ANQGSEA. Between the trimmed V and J ends, which lost 4 bases and 0 bases, there was a span of 9 bases.

This clonotype has ten or more counts. V and J are TRBV11-2 and TRBJ2-7; 7 nucleotides agree with TRBD1. In germline, CDR1 is SGHAT, CDR2 FQNNGV. The CDR3 has 14 residues. V lost 5 bases to trimming and J lost 3 bases; unmatched junction nucleotides: 7. CDR3 sequence (DNA): TGTGCCAGCAGCACAGGGGTTGGGGACTACGAGCAGTACTTC. It is translated as CASSTGVGDYEQYF.

This rearrangement joins TRBV5-8 to TRBJ1-1; D not certain. The CDR3 totals 13 residues. In germline, CDR1 is SGHTS, CDR2 YDEGEE. The germline V and J ends were trimmed by 5 bases and 7 bases, with 15 bases remaining between them. CDR3 sequence (DNA): TGTGCCAGCAGTAAACACCCCGGTATTGAAGCTTTCTTT. Protein: CASSKHPGIEAFF. The variable domain in full, completed from reference TRBV5-8 and TRBJ1-1, reads EAGVTQSPTHLIKTRGQQATLRCSPISGHTSVYWYQQALGLGLQFLLWYDEGEERNRGNFPPRFSGRQFPNYSSELNVNALELEDSALYLCASSKHPGIEAFFGQGTRLTVV.

This clonotype has only one observation. The V gene is TRBV14, the J gene TRBJ1-5; D uncertain. The CDR3 contains 14 residues. The germline CDR1 and CDR2 sequences are SGHDN and FVKESK. The V and J ends lost 2 bases and 7 bases respectively, with 12 bases between them. The CDR3, as DNA: TGTGCCAGCAGCCAAATCGTAGTGGGCCAGCCCCAGCATTTT. This encodes CASSQIVVGQPQHF.

In its sample, this clonotype was seen a few times. The chain links TRBV9 to TRBJ2-7, with D hard to call. In germline, CDR1 is SGDLS, CDR2 YYNGEE. The CDR3 covers 14 residues. Deletions cut 4 bases from V and 5 bases from J, with 16 bases between. CDR3 DNA: TGTGCCAGCAGCTTGGCGTTGGGCCTAAACGAGCAGTACTTC. It codes for CASSLALGLNEQYF.

This clonotype was seen many times. The chain recombines TRBV10-3 with TRBJ2-7; weak D call: TRBD2 (6 bases). Trimming removed 6 bases from V and 3 bases from J, with 9 bases in between. CDR1 and CDR2 (germline): ENHRY, SYGVKD. The CDR3 runs to 12 residues. CDR3 loop: CAIRGLGYEQYF. CDR3 DNA sequence: TGTGCCATCAGGGGACTGGGCTACGAGCAGTACTTC.

On this clonotype: Being one base from a much bigger clone, this may be a read error. This chain joins TRBV4-2 and TRBJ1-5, with no clear D. CDR1 and CDR2 from the germline V gene are LGHNA and YNFKEQ. The CDR3 consists of 13 residues. This CDR3 is CVSSLTRNQPQHF. The CDR3 nucleotides are TGTGTCAGCAGCTTAACTAGGAATCAGCCCCAGCATTTT.

The chain links TRBV29-1 to TRBJ1-3; D is uncertain. CDR1 and CDR2 (germline): SQVTM, ANQGSEA. The CDR3 spans 13 residues. The V end was cut by 8 bases, the J end by 0 bases, with 11 bases between. CDR3 protein: CSQGQTSGNTIYF. As DNA, the CDR3 is TGCAGCCAAGGGCAGACCTCTGGAAACACCATATATTTT.

The rearrangement joins TRBV4-3 to TRBJ2-5; D may be TRBD1 (6 bases). Germline V gives CDR1 LGHNA, CDR2 YSLEER. V lost 0 bases, J lost 7 bases, and 12 bases lay in between. The CDR3 has 14 residues. The CDR3 sequence: CASSQDRGSGTQYF. CDR3 nucleotide sequence: TGCGCCAGCAGCCAAGATAGGGGGTCGGGGACCCAGTACTTC.